The 27 T cell receptor beta chains below come from one sample, sequenced in a study of beta chain features in type 1 diabetes. Of the isolated RNA, all was reverse transcribed, and so the sequenced material was expressed TCRB transcripts. This table comes from immunoSEQ multiplex PCR, and its TCRdb copy is limited to in-frame clones, with some not included. Counted here are 450,000 or so clones, about 10% occurring once; the ten biggest clones make up over 0.035%. Sequencing was carried out using naive CD4+ T cells from blood. Every receptor here comes from a woman under 30 in good health.

This chain uses TRBV9 with TRBJ2-7, with 10 bases matching TRBD1. The V gene's germline CDR1 is SGDLS and CDR2 YYNGEE. The CDR3 length is 14 residues. The trim removed 4 bases at V and 4 bases at J, leaving 5 bases unmatched. CDR3 DNA: TGTGCCAGCAGCAGCCGGGACAGGGGTTACGAGCAGTACTTC. It specifies CASSSRDRGYEQYF.

This clone was seen more than once but under ten times. J is TRBJ2-3 and V is TRBV7-9; the D gene is possibly TRBD1 (6 bases). The germline CDR1 and CDR2 sequences are SEHNR and FQNEAQ (reference sequence). V dropped 5 bases and J dropped 2 bases, with 14 bases sitting between them. There are 15 residues in the CDR3. The CDR3 is CASSIHRVITDTQYF. The DNA for the CDR3 is TGTGCCAGCAGCATCCACAGGGTGATCACAGATACGCAGTATTTT.

The chain employs TRBV28 and TRBJ2-7; 12 bases line up with TRBD1. This CDR3 is built from 14 residues. J gave up 12 bases and V 7 bases, and 13 bases lay outside the gene matches. The V gene's germline CDR1 is MDHEN and CDR2 SYDVKM. CDR3 region: CASNLEGQGALRYV. CDR3 DNA: TGTGCCAGCAACCTCGAGGGACAGGGGGCCCTTAGGTACGTC.

This sequence joins TRBV7-2 and TRBJ2-1; D may be TRBD1 (6 bases). Germline CDR1 is SGHTA and CDR2 is FQGNSA. The CDR3 covers 19 residues. Trimming removed 3 bases from V and 7 bases from J, with 28 bases in between. CDR3 DNA: TGTGCCAGCAGCTTTTCCTGGGTAATACTACCAAGGGGGAGTAATGAGCAGTTCTTC. Its translation: CASSFSWVILPRGSNEQFF. Complete variable domain (other parts from reference TRBV7-2 and TRBJ2-1): GAGVSQSPSNKVTEKGKDVELRCDPISGHTALYWYRQSLGQGLEFLIYFQGNSAPDKSGLPSDRFSAERTGGSVSTLTIQRTQQEDSAVYLCASSFSWVILPRGSNEQFFGPGTRLTVL.

This clone turned up a few times. The rearrangement joins TRBV7-8 to TRBJ2-1; weak D call: TRBD1 (6 bases). There are 15 residues in the CDR3. V shed 5 bases and J shed 1 base, with 12 bases lying between them. Germline CDR1 SGHVS, CDR2 FQNEAQ. CDR3 nucleotides: TGTGCCAGCAGCCTGGGGGCATTATCCTACAATGAGCAGTTCTTC. Its translation is CASSLGALSYNEQFF. Using reference TRBV7-8 and TRBJ2-1 for the parts outside the CDR3, the full variable domain is GAGVSQSPRYKVAKRGQDVALRCDPISGHVSLFWYQQALGQGPEFLTYFQNEAQLDKSGLPSDRFFAERPEGSVSTLKIQRTQQEDSAVYLCASSLGALSYNEQFFGPGTRLTVL.

The V and J genes are TRBV7-9 and TRBJ2-5; a weak D match, TRBD2 (5 bases). This CDR3 has 12 amino acids. Germline loops: CDR1 SEHNR, CDR2 FQNEAQ (reference sequence). The ends were cut back, 6 bases at V and 5 bases at J, with 10 bases in the middle. CDR3 in amino acids: CASRAAEETQYF. The CDR3 DNA sequence: TGTGCCAGCAGAGCGGCCGAGGAGACCCAGTACTTC.

V and J are TRBV7-9 and TRBJ1-2; unclear D gene. Germline loops: CDR1 SEHNR, CDR2 FQNEAQ (reference sequence). The CDR3 loop spans 14 amino acids. V gave up 5 bases and J gave up 10 bases, with 20 bases separating them. The CDR3 bases are TGTGCCAGCAGCCCCCGGCCCATAGGGAATGACTACACCTTC. Translating it yields CASSPRPIGNDYTF.

This clone showed up just a few times. The J gene is TRBJ1-2, the V gene TRBV4-1, with D hard to call. In germline, CDR1 is MGHRA, CDR2 YSYEKL. V lost 2 bases, J lost 2 bases, and 9 bases lay in between. CDR3 length equals 14 residues. The CDR3 sequence: CASSQLGQNYGYTF. DNA for the CDR3: TGCGCCAGCAGCCAATTGGGTCAGAACTATGGCTACACCTTC.

V gene TRBV5-4 combines with J gene TRBJ2-5; no firm D call. The CDR3 has 11 amino acids. The V and J ends lost 4 bases and 2 bases respectively, with 3 bases between them. CDR1 is SGHNT and CDR2 is YYREEE in the germline V gene (reference sequence). Written as DNA, the CDR3 is TGTGCCAGCAGCGGACAAGAGACCCAGTACTTC. It translates to CASSGQETQYF.

This clone has a handful of counts. The rearrangement uses TRBV11-2 and TRBJ2-5, with 7 positions matching TRBD1. V dropped 6 bases and J dropped 2; count of bases not matched to a gene: 9. Per the germline V gene, CDR1 is SGHAT and CDR2 is FQNNGV. This CDR3 spans 15 amino acids. The CDR3 bases are TGTGCCAGCAGGGCCGCCGGGACAGCACAAGAGACCCAGTACTTC. The encoded protein is CASRAAGTAQETQYF. Full variable domain (remainder filled in from reference TRBV11-2 and TRBJ2-5): EAGVAQSPRYKIIEKRQSVAFWCNPISGHATLYWYQQILGQGPKLLIQFQNNGVVDDSQLPKDRFSAERLKGVDSTLKIQPAKLEDSAVYLCASRAAGTAQETQYFGPGTRLLVL.

V usage is TRBV4-1 and J usage is TRBJ2-2; a possible D gene is TRBD2 (6 bases). CDR1 and CDR2 from the germline V gene are MGHRA and YSYEKL. CDR3 length: 13 residues. The ends were cut back, 3 bases at V and 4 bases at J, with 6 bases in the middle. This CDR3 is CASSQGGTGELFF. The CDR3 DNA reads TGCGCCAGCAGCCAGGGGGGCACCGGGGAGCTGTTTTTT.

This clone was counted only a few times. This rearrangement joins TRBV9 to TRBJ2-5; possibly TRBD1 for D (5 bases). V lost 0 bases and J lost 5, with 14 bases in between. The CDR3 extends over 15 amino acids. Germline CDR1 is SGDLS and CDR2 is YYNGEE. In DNA form, the CDR3 reads TGTGCCAGCAGCGTAGACTGGTTCAGGGCCGAGACCCAGTACTTC. It is translated as CASSVDWFRAETQYF.

This clone occurred a few times. In DNA form, the CDR3 reads TGTGCCAGCAGTCCAGGGTCTGAGCAGTTCTTC. Translation: CASSPGSEQFF. The chain uses TRBV6-5 and TRBJ2-1, with D tentatively TRBD1 (5 bases). The CDR3 is 11 amino acids. CDR1 is MNHEY, CDR2 SVGAGI, per germline. V lost 5 bases and J lost 9, with 8 bases in between.

This clone was seen more than once but under ten times. The chain employs TRBV19 and TRBJ2-4; TRBD1 agrees at 9 bases. Germline CDR1 LNHDA, CDR2 SQIVND (reference sequence). The CDR3 length is 14 residues. The V and J ends lost 7 bases and 6 bases, in that order; junction bases with no gene match: 7. CDR3 protein: CASKTDRGGNIQYF. DNA of the CDR3: TGTGCCAGTAAGACGGACAGGGGCGGAAACATTCAGTACTTC.

The rearrangement joins TRBV6-5 to TRBJ1-2; no definite D call. Trimming removed 5 bases from V and 8 bases from J, with 18 bases in between. Germline V gives CDR1 MNHEY, CDR2 SVGAGI. The CDR3 totals 14 residues. CDR3: CASSTRAETGGYTF. CDR3 nucleotides: TGTGCCAGCAGTACCCGGGCCGAGACTGGAGGCTACACCTTC.

Ten or more counts support this clone. The CDR3 loop reads CATSRDVWRGGETQYF. CDR3 coding DNA: TGTGCCACCAGCAGAGATGTTTGGAGGGGTGGAGAGACCCAGTACTTC. J is TRBJ2-5 and V is TRBV15, with a tentative D call TRBD2 (6 bases). V shed 0 bases and J shed 4 bases, with 15 bases lying between them. The CDR3 has 16 amino acids. CDR1 and CDR2 from the germline V gene are LNHNV and YYDKDF (reference sequence).

This clone occurred a few times. The rearrangement links TRBV25-1 to TRBJ1-2; TRBD1 matches at 9 bases. V gave up 3 bases and J gave up 8 bases; unmatched junction bases: 10. The CDR3 covers 15 residues. Germline V gene sequence: CDR1 MGHDK, CDR2 SYGVNS. The CDR3 DNA reads as TGTGCCAGCAGTGAGAACACAGGGGGCACAGGCGGCTACACCTTC. Translating gives CASSENTGGTGGYTF.

This clone was seen only a few times. The J gene is TRBJ2-3, the V gene TRBV28, with D possibly called TRBD1 or TRBD2 (6 bases each). V gave up 3 bases and J gave up 2 bases, with 15 bases separating them. The CDR3 extends over 16 amino acids. Germline CDR1 reads MDHEN; CDR2 reads SYDVKM. The CDR3 loop is CASSFKIWGATDTQYF. The CDR3 DNA reads TGTGCCAGCAGTTTTAAGATTTGGGGGGCCACAGATACGCAGTATTTT.

The genes are TRBV2 and TRBJ2-1, with D possibly TRBD1 on 6 matching bases. CDR1 and CDR2 (germline): SNHLY, FYNNEI. Between the trimmed V and J ends, which lost 3 bases and 13 bases, there was a span of 19 bases. This CDR3 has 14 residues. CDR3 sequence (DNA): TGTGCCAGCAGTGATGGGCGCAACAGGGTGGGACAGTTCTTC. Protein: CASSDGRNRVGQFF.

The sample holds a few counts of this clone. The chain has TRBV5-4 and TRBJ2-1; TRBD1 might be the D (5 bases). The germline V gene encodes CDR1 SGHNT and CDR2 YYREEE (reference sequence). Trimming stripped 8 bases from V and 4 bases from J, with 13 bases between. The CDR3 consists of 13 residues. CDR3: CASRESGYNEQFF. The CDR3 nucleotides read TGTGCCAGTCGAGAATCAGGGTACAATGAGCAGTTCTTC.

The J gene is TRBJ2-6, the V gene TRBV7-2; TRBD1 matches at 7 bases. J was trimmed by 2 bases and V by 1 base; bases with no gene match: 11. Germline V gives CDR1 SGHTA, CDR2 FQGNSA. The CDR3 loop spans 19 amino acids. CDR3 protein: CASSLGPGQVPTGANVLTF. Here the CDR3 DNA reads TGTGCCAGCAGCTTAGGTCCTGGACAGGTTCCTACTGGGGCCAACGTCCTGACTTTC.

The chain carries TRBV30 and TRBJ1-4, with a possible D match to TRBD1 (6 bases). Germline V gene sequence: CDR1 GTSNPN, CDR2 SVGIG (reference sequence). The CDR3 totals 13 residues. Trimming removed 3 bases from V and 12 bases from J, with 17 bases in between. CDR3 bases: TGTGCCTGGAGCACAGACAGGTTGCGTCAACTGTTTTTT. Amino acid sequence: CAWSTDRLRQLFF. Based on the CDR3 plus reference TRBV30 and TRBJ1-4, the full variable domain is SQTIHQWPATLVQPVGSPLSLECTVEGTSNPNLYWYRQAAGRGLQLLFYSVGIGQISSEVPQNLSASRPQDRQFILSSKKLLLSDSGFYLCAWSTDRLRQLFFGSGTQLSVL.

This clone was seen a few times. J is TRBJ2-6 and V is TRBV9, with D hard to call. Germline CDR1 SGDLS, CDR2 YYNGEE. CDR3 length equals 14 residues. Trimming pared 2 bases from V and 0 bases from J, leaving 3 bases between. The DNA for the CDR3 is TGTGCCAGCAGCGTTAGCTCTGGGGCCAACGTCCTGACTTTC. Translation gives CASSVSSGANVLTF.

This chain uses TRBV19 with TRBJ1-5; 8 bases line up with TRBD1. CDR1 LNHDA and CDR2 SQIVND come from the germline V gene (reference sequence). With 1 base clipped from V and 4 bases from J, the junction kept 3 bases outside the gene matches. This CDR3 region has 15 residues. The CDR3 region is CASSIGRQGNQPQHF. The DNA for the CDR3 is TGTGCCAGTAGTATAGGGAGACAGGGGAATCAGCCCCAGCATTTT. The variable domain in full, with the rest retrieved from reference TRBV19 and TRBJ1-5, is DGGITQSPKYLFRKEGQNVTLSCEQNLNHDAMYWYRQDPGQGLRLIYYSQIVNDFQKGDIAEGYSVSREKKESFPLTVTSAQKNPTAFYLCASSIGRQGNQPQHFGDGTRLSIL.

This clone has a handful of counts. CDR3 bases: TGTGCCAGCTCAACCCAAGGACAGTACAATGAGCAGTTCTTC. Translated: CASSTQGQYNEQFF. The rearrangement uses TRBV18 and TRBJ2-1, with D possibly being TRBD1 (6 bases). The germline V and J ends were trimmed by 5 bases and 4 bases, with 12 bases remaining between them. The germline gives CDR1 KGHSH, CDR2 LQKENI. This CDR3 is built from 14 residues.

This clone appeared a few times. The chain has TRBV2 and TRBJ2-1; no firm D call. Between the trimmed V and J ends, which lost 3 bases and 4 bases, there was a span of 7 bases. Germline V CDR1 and CDR2: SNHLY, FYNNEI. The length of the CDR3 is 13 residues. In nucleotides, the CDR3 is TGTGCCAGCAGTGATAACAGATACAATGAGCAGTTCTTC. It translates to CASSDNRYNEQFF.

There are a few counts of this clone. CDR3 nucleotides: TGTGCCAGTAGTATGCTGTTGGCGGGACAGGGGAAAATTCAGTACTTC. This codes for CASSMLLAGQGKIQYF. The chain uses TRBV19 and TRBJ2-4, with TRBD1 identical over 10 bases. V lost 3 bases to trimming and J lost 10 bases; unmatched junction nucleotides: 12. The germline gives CDR1 LNHDA, CDR2 SQIVND (reference sequence). The CDR3 contains 16 residues. Supplemented by reference TRBV19 and TRBJ2-4, the full variable domain reads DGGITQSPKYLFRKEGQNVTLSCEQNLNHDAMYWYRQDPGQGLRLIYYSQIVNDFQKGDIAEGYSVSREKKESFPLTVTSAQKNPTAFYLCASSMLLAGQGKIQYFGAGTRLSVL.